This entry features one T cell receptor beta chain sequence. Its antigen is not identified. These data originate in a study of CXCR3-negative and CXCR3-positive naive CD8 T cells. Study-level points and caveats: Similar TRBV-TRBJ usage was seen in naive cells (both CXCR3-negative and CXCR3-positive), but memory cells differed. Each naive subset displayed comparably high diversity, whereas memory CD8+ cells displayed much lower diversity. Fresh PBMCs went into most assays, and CXCR3 expression partly declined after cryopreservation. Relative to CXCR3-negative naive cells, CXCR3-positive naive cells had more hydrophobic TRB CDR3s.

Preparation of TRB cDNA libraries relied on 5' RACE carrying UMI labels. Reanalyzing the 5' RACE reads, TCRdb keeps one entry per CDR3 protein, without DNA. The repertoire shows about 150,000 distinct CDR3 sequences; the top ten hold approximately 0.51%. In germline, CDR1 is MNHEY, CDR2 SVGAGI. The CDR3 loop spans 16 amino acids. CD45RO-CCR7+CD27+CD95- marked naive CD8+ T cells. This receptor was obtained from a human donor in good health. Some clones in this sample may be carry-over from other donors' samples. The gene calls are TRBV6-5 and TRBJ2-3; TCRdb proposes TRBD1, but this gene call is untestable without DNA. Sequencing was done on a sample of naive CXCR3+ CD8+ T cells from blood. The sample's subset: CD45RO-CCR7+CD27+CD95- naive CD8+ T cells expressing CXCR3 (TNR3+). The CDR3 sequence: CASSPIGGGSTDTQYF.